The rows below give T cell receptor beta chains drawn from one sample of a study of T cells in Graves' hyperthyroidism and ophthalmopathy. Each CDR3 protein is one row after TCRdb ran MiXCR on the multiplex PCR reads. Among a few hundred thousand distinct CDR3 sequences listed, about 15% were seen once. What was sequenced was blood. The origin of the receptors is a woman aged 18-29 years with Graves' hyperthyroidism. The CDR3 runs from the conserved cysteine through the conserved F or W. The order of the fields is clone size, J gene, V gene, D gene, CDR3 protein, CDR3 DNA. The D gene is left open where the match is weak. Not all rows give a size; the values are once, few, many and, for expanded clones, a class.

>many|TRBJ1-4|TRBV6-6|NA
CASSYSGPATNEKLFF
TGTGCCAGCAGTTACTCCGGGCCTGCAACTAATGAAAAACTGTTTTTT
>many|TRBJ1-5|TRBV19|TRBD1
CASTMSGTGIQPQHF
TGTGCCAGTACCATGTCCGGGACAGGGATTCAGCCCCAGCATTTT
>few|TRBJ1-1|TRBV6-4|TRBD1
CASRDSDRQNTEAFF
TGTGCCAGCAGGGACTCGGACAGGCAGAACACTGAAGCTTTCTTT
>many|TRBJ2-1|TRBV9|TRBD1
CASSPRTGNNEQFF
TGTGCCAGCAGCCCCAGGACAGGAAACAATGAGCAGTTCTTC
>many|TRBJ1-1|TRBV6-1|TRBD1
CASRASDRATEAFF
TGTGCCAGCAGAGCTTCCGACAGGGCCACTGAAGCTTTCTTT
>NA|TRBJ2-2|TRBV25-1|NA
CASRDLANTGELFF
TGTGCCAGCAGGGACCTAGCGAACACCGGGGAGCTGTTTTTT
>many|TRBJ2-1|TRBV4-1|TRBD2
CASSLSPGLAGEQFF
TGCGCCAGCAGCCTAAGCCCGGGCTTAGCGGGTGAGCAGTTCTTC
>NA|TRBJ2-7|TRBV20-1|TRBD1
CSARHPFVTGTGSGYEQYF
TGCAGTGCTAGACATCCCTTCGTGACTGGGACAGGGAGCGGCTACGAGCAGTACTTC
>many|TRBJ1-1|TRBV18|NA
CASSPTREKPNFF
TGTGCCAGCTCACCAACTCGGGAGAAACCGAATTTCTTT
>many|TRBJ2-3|TRBV6-5|TRBD2
CASSYSRTSGRNTQYF
TGTGCCAGCAGTTACTCTCGGACTAGCGGGAGAAATACGCAGTATTTT
>NA|TRBJ2-1|TRBV28|NA
CASSPPASEREQFF
TGTGCCAGCAGTCCCCCCGCCTCCGAACGGGAGCAGTTCTTC
>many|TRBJ2-3|TRBV5-1|NA
CASSTYPVGTDTQYF
TGCGCCAGCAGCACCTACCCCGTCGGCACAGATACGCAGTATTTT
>many|TRBJ1-2|TRBV20-1|NA
CSARVSEGGSYTF
TGCAGTGCTAGAGTCTCGGAGGGCGGCAGCTACACCTTC
>few|TRBJ2-5|TRBV4-1|TRBD1
CASSQTPGRGQTQYF
TGCGCCAGCAGCCAGACGCCGGGCAGGGGGCAGACCCAGTACTTC
>NA|TRBJ2-1|TRBV9|NA
CASSGNMNEQFF
TGTGCCAGCAGCGGGAATATGAATGAGCAGTTCTTC
>many|TRBJ2-5|TRBV20-1|TRBD1
CSARNPQQGARGTQYF
TGCAGTGCTAGAAACCCTCAACAGGGGGCGCGAGGGACCCAGTACTTC
>many|TRBJ2-3|TRBV11-3|NA
CASSPGSQGIPDTQYF
TGTGCCAGCAGCCCCGGGAGTCAGGGGATCCCAGATACGCAGTATTTT
>many|TRBJ2-7|TRBV20-1|NA
CSAREGAGAYEQYF
TGCAGTGCTAGAGAGGGGGCGGGGGCTTACGAGCAGTACTTC
>many|TRBJ2-3|TRBV20-1|NA
CSARDRRGFGADTQYF
TGCAGTGCTAGAGATCGTAGGGGGTTTGGAGCAGATACGCAGTATTTT
>NA|TRBJ2-5|TRBV29-1|NA
CSVSQETQYF
TGCAGCGTCTCCCAAGAGACCCAGTACTTC
>many|TRBJ1-6|TRBV6-4|TRBD1
CASSEDRDNSPLHF
TGTGCCAGCAGTGAAGACAGGGATAATTCACCCCTCCACTTT
>many|TRBJ1-4|TRBV24-1|NA
CATSEGEKLFF
TGTGCCACCAGTGAGGGAGAAAAACTGTTTTTT
>many|TRBJ1-2|TRBV7-9|TRBD1
CASSSPGTGHFGYTF
TGTGCCAGCAGCTCCCCCGGGACAGGGCATTTCGGCTACACCTTC
>many|TRBJ2-7|TRBV6-1|TRBD1
CASSWDRGEQYF
TGTGCCAGCAGCTGGGACAGGGGCGAGCAGTACTTC
>few|TRBJ1-4|TRBV20-1|NA
CSALSTEDNNEKLFF
TGCAGTGCTCTGTCCACAGAGGATAATAATGAAAAACTGTTTTTT
>NA|TRBJ1-2|TRBV29-1|TRBD1
CSVSNIAGQGDYGYTF
TGCAGCGTTTCAAATATCGCGGGACAGGGGGACTATGGCTACACCTTC
>many|TRBJ1-2|TRBV11-3|TRBD1
CASSLAGEGARGYTF
TGTGCCAGCAGCTTAGCAGGAGAGGGGGCTCGTGGCTACACCTTC
>many|TRBJ2-7|TRBV2|NA
CASSEEGGRGEQYF
TGTGCCAGCAGTGAGGAGGGGGGAAGAGGGGAGCAGTACTTC
>NA|TRBJ2-2|TRBV3-1|NA
CASRERTGELFF
TGTGCCAGCAGGGAGCGGACCGGGGAGCTGTTTTTT
>NA|TRBJ1-5|TRBV7-3|NA
CASSLVIREGNQPQHF
TGTGCCAGCAGCTTAGTTATCAGGGAAGGCAATCAGCCCCAGCATTTT
>many|TRBJ2-5|TRBV28|NA
CASRKGGKETQYF
TGTGCCAGCAGGAAGGGGGGGAAAGAGACCCAGTACTTC
>many|TRBJ2-3|TRBV7-2|TRBD2
CASSLFSGGATDTQYF
TGTGCCAGCAGCTTATTTAGCGGGGGGGCCACAGATACGCAGTATTTT
>NA|TRBJ1-6|TRBV27|NA
CASSLGYGSPLHF
TGTGCCAGCAGTCTTGGGTATGGATCACCCCTCCACTTT
>NA|TRBJ1-1|TRBV27|NA
CASSPREGTEAFF
TGTGCCAGCAGCCCCAGGGAGGGCACTGAAGCTTTCTTT
>many|TRBJ2-3|TRBV20-1|NA
CSAAPGLGTDTQYF
TGCAGTGCTGCCCCTGGGCTGGGCACAGATACGCAGTATTTT
>NA|TRBJ1-1|TRBV28|TRBD1
CASSPSGTGLPEAFF
TGTGCCAGCAGCCCTTCCGGGACAGGGCTCCCTGAAGCTTTCTTT
>NA|TRBJ2-1|TRBV20-1|TRBD2
CSARGTSEHNEQFF
TGCAGTGCTAGAGGAACTAGCGAGCACAATGAGCAGTTCTTC
>NA|TRBJ2-2|TRBV6-2/TRBV6-3|NA
CASSHRLVGTGELFF
TGTGCCAGCAGTCATCGCCTAGTGGGGACCGGGGAGCTGTTTTTT
>many|TRBJ2-4|TRBV3-1|NA
CASSRGGAAGIQYF
TGTGCCAGCAGCCGGGGGGGGGCCGCGGGCATTCAGTACTTC
>many|TRBJ1-1|TRBV19|NA
CASSMGRDGMNTEAFF
TGTGCCAGTAGTATGGGAAGGGACGGGATGAACACTGAAGCTTTCTTT
>NA|TRBJ1-4|TRBV9|NA
CASSVEGSRHEKLFF
TGTGCCAGCAGCGTAGAAGGCAGCAGGCATGAAAAACTGTTTTTT
>many|TRBJ1-6|TRBV5-1|TRBD1
CASSGTGESPLHF
TGCGCCAGCAGCGGGACAGGGGAATCACCCCTCCACTTT
>NA|TRBJ2-7|TRBV2|TRBD1
CASTDRGRIYEQYF
TGTGCCAGTACTGACAGGGGGCGCATATACGAGCAGTACTTC
>many|TRBJ1-2|TRBV27|TRBD1
CASSFGQGGNYGYTF
TGTGCCAGCAGTTTCGGACAGGGAGGAAACTATGGCTACACCTTC
>many|TRBJ1-2|TRBV2|TRBD1
CASRAGTGYGYTF
TGTGCCAGCAGGGCCGGGACAGGGTATGGCTACACCTTC
>many|TRBJ1-2|TRBV3-1|NA
CASSQESSRRHYGYTF
TGTGCCAGCAGCCAAGAGTCCTCCAGGAGGCACTATGGCTACACCTTC
>many|TRBJ1-2|TRBV19|NA
CASSMGTYYGYTF
TGTGCCAGTAGTATGGGCACCTACTATGGCTACACCTTC
>once|TRBJ2-4|TRBV9|NA
CASSVEVTAPKNIQYF
TGTGCCAGCAGCGTAGAGGTGACAGCACCCAAAAACATTCAGTACTTC
>many|TRBJ2-3|TRBV30|TRBD1
CAWDRGPADTQYF
TGTGCCTGGGACAGGGGGCCCGCAGATACGCAGTATTTT
>NA|TRBJ2-7|TRBV19|NA
CASSKTGRSYEQYF
TGTGCCAGTTCCAAGACAGGACGCTCCTACGAGCAGTACTTC
>many|TRBJ2-7|TRBV6-5|TRBD1
CASSYSQGAGEQYF
TGTGCCAGCAGTTACTCACAGGGGGCGGGCGAGCAGTACTTC
>many|TRBJ2-1|TRBV20-1|NA
CSLHNTVQEQFF
TGCAGTCTACACAATACAGTCCAGGAGCAGTTCTTC
>many|TRBJ2-1|TRBV15|NA
CATSRDALWDPLYNEQFF
TGTGCCACCAGCAGAGATGCCCTTTGGGACCCATTATACAATGAGCAGTTCTTC
>many|TRBJ1-1|TRBV18|NA
CASSPSSRHLNTEAFF
TGTGCCAGCTCACCATCGTCTAGACACCTGAACACTGAAGCTTTCTTT
>NA|TRBJ2-7|TRBV28|TRBD1
CASSLPATRQGETYEQYF
TGTGCCAGCAGTTTACCCGCAACCCGACAGGGGGAAACCTACGAGCAGTACTTC